Below are 21 T cell receptor beta chains sequenced from a single sample in a study of shared T cell receptors in the human thymus. Sequencing was performed with immunoSEQ multiplex PCR; in TCRdb, only in-frame clones are kept and a portion is missing. The sample consists of approximately 730,000 clones, 70% to 90% of them appearing once. The same sample was also studied in work on human thymus T cells.

Sequencing was performed on thymocytes. These receptors originate from a girl under two years old with a congenital heart defect.

As for this clone: Other nucleotide sequences from this sample produce the same CDR3. The V and J genes are TRBV6-5 and TRBJ1-2; 9 nucleotides match TRBD1. CDR1 MNHEY and CDR2 SVGAGI come from the germline V gene. V trimming: 6 bases; J trimming: 4 bases; junction bases outside the gene matches: 3. The CDR3 runs to 13 residues. CDR3 nucleotides: TGTGCCAGCAGGCCGGGACAGGGCTATGGCTACACCTTC. Translation: CASRPGQGYGYTF.

The chain combines TRBV19 with TRBJ1-6; weak D call: TRBD1 (6 bases). The V and J ends lost 6 bases and 10 bases respectively, with 13 bases between them. The CDR3 consists of 13 residues. Germline lookup yields CDR1 LNHDA and CDR2 SQIVND (reference sequence). As DNA, the CDR3 is TGTGCCAGTAGCAGAACAGGGAACTCACCCCTCCACTTT. It specifies CASSRTGNSPLHF. Full variable domain (rest looked up from reference TRBV19 and TRBJ1-6): DGGITQSPKYLFRKEGQNVTLSCEQNLNHDAMYWYRQDPGQGLRLIYYSQIVNDFQKGDIAEGYSVSREKKESFPLTVTSAQKNPTAFYLCASSRTGNSPLHFGNGTRLTVT.

The chain has TRBV9 and TRBJ1-1; 12 bases map to TRBD1. The CDR3 has 16 amino acids. Germline loops: CDR1 SGDLS, CDR2 YYNGEE. The junction had 8 bases not matched to a gene; V was cut back by 3 bases and J by 5 bases. CDR3 sequence: CASSGRDRGRGTEAFF. DNA for the CDR3: TGTGCCAGCAGCGGCCGGGACAGGGGGCGCGGGACTGAAGCTTTCTTT.

In nucleotides, the CDR3 is TGTGCCAGCAGCTTGGAATGGGGGGGCACCGGGGAGCTGTTTTTT. Its translation: CASSLEWGGTGELFF. The chain uses TRBV5-6 and TRBJ2-2, with 7 bases fitting TRBD2. With 0 bases clipped from V and 4 bases from J, the junction kept 3 bases outside the gene matches. The CDR3 length is 15 residues. Looked up from germline, CDR1 is SGHDT and CDR2 is YYEEEE.

The J gene is TRBJ2-7, the V gene TRBV18; D not certain. V lost 3 bases, J lost 0 bases, and 18 bases lay in between. The CDR3 spans 17 residues. The germline CDR1 and CDR2 sequences are KGHSH and LQKENI. CDR3 nucleotide sequence: TGTGCCAGCTCACCCCTTCAACAGTCCCGGAACTCCTACGAGCAGTACTTC. This sequence encodes CASSPLQQSRNSYEQYF.

This clone was seen only once. The chain employs TRBV4-1 and TRBJ1-2; 7 bases line up with TRBD1. Germline lookup yields CDR1 MGHRA and CDR2 YSYEKL. V shed 3 bases and J 7 bases; nucleotides not matched to a gene: 8. The CDR3 has 14 residues. The chain's CDR3 is CASSQLGGLAGYTF. As DNA, the CDR3 is TGCGCCAGCAGCCAGCTAGGGGGCCTAGCTGGCTACACCTTC.

The V call is TRBV4-2, the J call TRBJ1-6; tentatively, D is TRBD1 (5 bases). This CDR3 has 15 residues. Trimming took off 1 base at V and 9 bases at J, with 13 bases between the two ends. CDR1 and CDR2 (germline): LGHNA, YNFKEQ. The CDR3 DNA follows: TGTGCCAGCAGCCAAGGAATACATAGGGGTTCACCCCTCCACTTT. It encodes CASSQGIHRGSPLHF.

The chain carries TRBV19 and TRBJ2-5; D not certain. CDR3 length: 13 amino acids. In germline, CDR1 is LNHDA, CDR2 SQIVND (reference sequence). Trimming removed 5 bases at V and 7 bases at J, with 14 bases between. CDR3 in amino acids: CASSGPRIGTQYF. The CDR3 coding sequence is TGTGCCAGTAGTGGGCCCCGCATCGGGACCCAGTACTTC. Full variable domain (remainder filled in from reference TRBV19 and TRBJ2-5): DGGITQSPKYLFRKEGQNVTLSCEQNLNHDAMYWYRQDPGQGLRLIYYSQIVNDFQKGDIAEGYSVSREKKESFPLTVTSAQKNPTAFYLCASSGPRIGTQYFGPGTRLLVL.

The chain uses TRBV6-5 and TRBJ1-5; D remains ambiguous. The CDR3 has 15 residues. V shed 7 bases and J shed 1 base, with 14 bases lying between them. Looked up from germline, CDR1 is MNHEY and CDR2 is SVGAGI. In nucleotides, the CDR3 is TGTGCCAGCACCCTCGGGATAGGAAGCAATCAGCCCCAGCATTTT. Residues: CASTLGIGSNQPQHF.

V and J are TRBV27 and TRBJ1-2; D gene uncertain. Trimming removed 3 bases from V and 3 bases from J, with 11 bases in between. The germline V gene encodes CDR1 MNHEY and CDR2 SMNVEV (reference sequence). CDR3 length equals 14 residues. The CDR3 DNA follows: TGTGCCAGCAGTTTTGGGGTGGAGGACTATGGCTACACCTTC. This encodes CASSFGVEDYGYTF.

The chain joins TRBV30 to TRBJ1-6; D call uncertain. Germline V gene data show CDR1 as GTSNPN and CDR2 as SVGIG (reference sequence). This CDR3 region has 15 residues. V gave up 1 base and J gave up 0 bases, with 7 bases separating them. Here the CDR3 DNA reads TGTGCCTGGAGTGGAAGGAGCTCCTATAATTCACCCCTCCACTTT. Amino acids: CAWSGRSSYNSPLHF.

With regard to this clone: An end of the junction differs from the germline gene, which may be a read error. Other DNA sequences from this sample encode an identical CDR3 as well. The CDR3 sequence is CASKGTAIYNSPLHF. For the CDR3, the DNA is TGTGCCAGCAAGGGGACAGCCATCTATAATTCCCCCCTCCACTTT. V and J are TRBV14 and TRBJ1-6; 7 bases map to TRBD1. CDR1 and CDR2 (germline): SGHDN, FVKESK. CDR3 length: 15 amino acids.

The genes are TRBV5-1 and TRBJ2-1; 10 bases are shared with TRBD2. The CDR3 covers 15 residues. V was pared by 0 bases and J by 8 bases, with 5 bases of the junction left unmatched. CDR1 is SGHRS, CDR2 YFSETQ, per germline. The CDR3 nucleotides are TGCGCCAGCAGCTTGGTTAGCGGGGGGTCGGATGAGCAGTTCTTC. It codes for CASSLVSGGSDEQFF.

The chain employs TRBV7-4 and TRBJ1-1; a weak D match, TRBD1 (6 bases). The V and J ends lost 5 bases and 0 bases respectively, with 19 bases between them. The CDR3 sequence is 17 residues long. CDR1 is SGHVT and CDR2 is SQSDAQ in the germline V gene. In nucleotides, the CDR3 is TGTGCCAGCAGCGCACCACCCAGGGGAGACATGAACACTGAAGCTTTCTTT. As protein: CASSAPPRGDMNTEAFF.

The V gene is TRBV4-1, the J gene TRBJ1-6, with D unresolved. Trimming left V 0 bases short and J 7 bases short, with 13 bases between. The CDR3 spans 16 residues. Germline-derived CDR1 and CDR2 are MGHRA and YSYEKL. The CDR3 protein is CASSQDKGTGNSPLHF. The CDR3 DNA follows: TGCGCCAGCAGCCAAGATAAGGGAACGGGAAATTCACCCCTCCACTTT.

This chain uses TRBV18 with TRBJ1-3; D is possibly TRBD1 (6 bases). Germline V gene lookup returns CDR1 KGHSH and CDR2 LQKENI. The CDR3 runs 15 residues. V lost 3 bases and J 2 bases, leaving 11 bases between the germline ends. CDR3 in DNA: TGTGCCAGCTCACCGGAGCAGGGGACTGGAAACACCATATATTTT. This sequence encodes CASSPEQGTGNTIYF.

The chain combines TRBV7-8 with TRBJ1-1; possible D gene TRBD1, 6 bases. The CDR3 covers 14 residues. Germline-derived CDR1 and CDR2 are SGHVS and FQNEAQ. The ends were cut back, 5 bases at V and 10 bases at J, with 20 bases in the middle. Here the CDR3 reads CASSAPGEGYVAFF. The CDR3 DNA reads as TGTGCCAGCAGCGCCCCAGGGGAGGGGTACGTAGCTTTCTTT. The full variable domain, with the rest looked up from reference TRBV7-8 and TRBJ1-1, is GAGVSQSPRYKVAKRGQDVALRCDPISGHVSLFWYQQALGQGPEFLTYFQNEAQLDKSGLPSDRFFAERPEGSVSTLKIQRTQQEDSAVYLCASSAPGEGYVAFFGQGTRLTVV.

The chain combines TRBV2 with TRBJ2-3; 8 bases fit TRBD2. Germline assignment: CDR1 SNHLY and CDR2 FYNNEI. The CDR3 has 16 residues. Losses at the gene ends were 7 bases for V and 0 bases for J; bases not matched to a gene: 9. The CDR3 loop is CASKVSGGSSTDTQYF. The CDR3 region has the DNA TGTGCCAGCAAAGTCAGCGGGGGATCTAGCACAGATACGCAGTATTTT.

V gene TRBV25-1 combines with J gene TRBJ1-2, with D unclear. V lost 3 bases, J lost 4 bases, and 12 bases lay in between. The CDR3 runs 14 residues. Per germline, CDR1 MGHDK and CDR2 SYGVNS. The CDR3 region is CASSEGDAGYGYTF. CDR3 DNA: TGTGCCAGCAGTGAGGGCGACGCTGGCTATGGCTACACCTTC.

V usage is TRBV14 and J usage is TRBJ2-7, with 10 nucleotides matching TRBD2. Germline V gives CDR1 SGHDN, CDR2 FVKESK. Losses at the gene ends were 4 bases for V and 6 bases for J; bases not matched to a gene: 9. CDR3 length equals 15 residues. Here the CDR3 reads CASSPLAGASGEQYF. CDR3 coding DNA: TGTGCCAGCAGCCCTCTAGCGGGGGCAAGTGGCGAGCAGTACTTC.

The CDR3 bases are TGTGCCAGCAGTGATTGGGGACAACAGGGGACGCAGTATTTT. It specifies CASSDWGQQGTQYF. The chain uses TRBV25-1 and TRBJ2-3; TRBD1 matches at 7 bases. The CDR3 consists of 14 residues. The germline V gene encodes CDR1 MGHDK and CDR2 SYGVNS. Trimming at V came to 3 bases and at J to 9 bases, leaving 9 bases not matched to a gene.